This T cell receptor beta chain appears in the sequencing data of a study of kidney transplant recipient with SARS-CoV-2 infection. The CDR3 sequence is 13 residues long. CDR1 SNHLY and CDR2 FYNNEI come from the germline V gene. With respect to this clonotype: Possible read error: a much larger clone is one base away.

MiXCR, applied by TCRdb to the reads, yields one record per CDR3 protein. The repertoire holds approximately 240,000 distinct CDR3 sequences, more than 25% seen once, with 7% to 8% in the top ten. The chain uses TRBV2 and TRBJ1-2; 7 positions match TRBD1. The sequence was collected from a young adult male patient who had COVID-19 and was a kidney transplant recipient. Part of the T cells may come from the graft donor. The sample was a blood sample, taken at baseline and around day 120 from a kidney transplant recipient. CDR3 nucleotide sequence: TGTGCCAGCACAGGAGTAGGGGGCTCTGGCCACACCTTC. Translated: CASTGVGGSGHTF.